The 17 T cell receptor beta chains below come from one sample, sequenced in a study of CD8 T cells in ankylosing spondylitis. Each CDR3 protein is one row after TCRdb ran MiXCR on the 5' RACE reads. The table includes about 160,000 distinct CDR3 sequences, just over 9.5% detected once. Sequences were obtained from blood, either unsorted or a sorted T cell fraction (not recorded which). The receptors shown here come from a female donor with ankylosing spondylitis or in good health (not recorded which).

This clonotype has more than one count but fewer than ten. The V and J genes are TRBV29-1 and TRBJ2-4; perhaps TRBD2 as D (6 bases). This CDR3 has 16 residues. V dropped 0 bases and J dropped 0 bases, with 12 bases sitting between them. Germline values: CDR1 SQVTM, CDR2 ANQGSEA. The CDR3 DNA is TGCAGCGTTGAAGAAACGGGAGACCTAGCCAAAAACATTCAGTACTTC. This codes for CSVEETGDLAKNIQYF.

This clonotype was seen ten or more times. The chain carries TRBV9 and TRBJ2-7, with 10 bases fitting TRBD2. Trimming took 4 bases from V and 3 from J; bases not matched to a gene: 7. CDR3 length: 15 amino acids. Germline assignment: CDR1 SGDLS and CDR2 YYNGEE. The DNA for the CDR3 is TGTGCCAGCAGCCCCGGGACTAGCGAACTCTACGAGCAGTACTTC. Encoded protein: CASSPGTSELYEQYF.

The gene calls are TRBV6-2 or TRBV6-3 and TRBJ2-7; 8 bases match TRBD1. The CDR3 totals 16 residues. Germline CDR1 MNHEY, CDR2 SVGEGT. With 2 bases clipped from V and 1 base from J, the junction kept 7 bases outside the gene matches. This CDR3 reads CASSYLRDRGSYEQYF. In DNA, the CDR3 is TGTGCCAGCAGTTACCTCCGTGACAGGGGTTCCTACGAGCAGTACTTC.

This chain links TRBV27 with TRBJ2-1; 8 bases are shared with TRBD2. This CDR3 is built from 14 residues. The germline CDR1 and CDR2 sequences are MNHEY and SMNVEV (reference sequence). V trimming: 7 bases; J trimming: 1 base; junction bases outside the gene matches: 3. The CDR3 sequence: CASTPGGSYNEQFF. The CDR3, as DNA: TGTGCCAGCACGCCGGGGGGGTCCTACAATGAGCAGTTCTTC.

The sample holds a few counts of this clonotype. The chain employs TRBV7-9 and TRBJ2-2; D is uncertain. This CDR3 is 16 amino acids long. Trimming shortened V by 5 bases and J by 4 bases, and 17 bases separated the two germline ends. The V gene's germline CDR1 is SEHNR and CDR2 FQNEAQ (reference sequence). The CDR3 sequence: CASSPNSASSTGELFF. The CDR3 nucleotides are TGTGCCAGCAGCCCGAATTCAGCGTCGAGCACCGGGGAGCTGTTTTTT.

The CDR3 bases are TGTGCCAGCACCCCTACAGCTGGGGACAAAAACATTCAGTACTTC. Its translation is CASTPTAGDKNIQYF. The chain joins TRBV27 to TRBJ2-4; D remains unclear. V was clipped by 7 bases and J by 3 bases, with 16 bases between them. CDR1 and CDR2 (germline): MNHEY, SMNVEV (reference sequence). The CDR3 length is 15 residues.

Only a few counts were recorded for this clonotype. This chain connects TRBV4-3 to TRBJ1-1, with a possible D match to TRBD1 (5 bases). This CDR3 region has 14 residues. V was pared by 4 bases and J by 1 base, with 10 bases between. Germline V gene sequence: CDR1 LGHNA, CDR2 YSLEER. CDR3 region: CASSPIGQNTEAFF. CDR3 sequence (DNA): TGCGCCAGCAGCCCCATCGGACAGAACACTGAAGCTTTCTTT.

This clonotype was seen ten or more times. The chain employs TRBV9 and TRBJ2-5; 7 bases match TRBD1. CDR1 SGDLS and CDR2 YYNGEE come from the germline V gene. J was trimmed by 5 bases and V by 4 bases; bases with no gene match: 8. The CDR3 sequence is 14 residues long. CDR3 in amino acids: CASSMGQPTETQYF. The CDR3 nucleotides are TGTGCCAGCAGCATGGGACAGCCCACGGAGACCCAGTACTTC.

A few counts support this clonotype. The DNA of the CDR3 is TGTGCCAGCAGTTTCACAGGTTATGGCTACACCTTC. Translated, it gives CASSFTGYGYTF. This chain links TRBV12-3 or TRBV12-4 with TRBJ1-2, with D perhaps TRBD1 (5 bases). V was cut by 3 bases and J by 5 bases, with 7 bases left in between. The CDR3 is made up of 12 amino acids.

This clonotype was seen at least ten times. J is TRBJ2-7 and V is TRBV4-3, with 10 bases aligning to TRBD2. The junction had 13 bases not matched to a gene; V was cut back by 4 bases and J by 7 bases. The CDR3 extends over 16 amino acids. In germline, CDR1 is LGHNA, CDR2 YSLEER. CDR3 sequence reads: CASSRGGASGSREQYF. Written as DNA, the CDR3 is TGCGCCAGCAGCCGAGGAGGTGCTAGCGGGAGTAGGGAGCAGTACTTC.

The CDR3 spells CASGLVPLEDTQYF. CDR3 coding DNA: TGTGCTAGTGGTTTGGTCCCATTGGAAGATACGCAGTATTTT. This chain uses TRBV12-5 with TRBJ2-3; D call uncertain. Trimming cost V 0 bases and J 5 bases, with 9 bases left between them. From germline, CDR1 is LGHNT and CDR2 FRNRAP. The CDR3 loop spans 14 amino acids.

The chain employs TRBV9 and TRBJ2-1, with a tentative D call TRBD2 (5 bases). Germline CDR1 SGDLS, CDR2 YYNGEE. This CDR3 has 15 residues. Trimming removed 3 bases at V and 9 bases at J, with 19 bases between. CDR3 in amino acids: CASSERVEVEAEQFF. The CDR3 DNA reads TGTGCCAGCAGCGAGAGGGTCGAGGTAGAGGCTGAGCAGTTCTTC.

This rearrangement joins TRBV20-1 to TRBJ2-3; 7 positions match TRBD2. The CDR3 covers 16 residues. CDR1 is DFQATT, CDR2 SNEGSKA, per germline (reference sequence). After removal of 5 bases from V and 2 bases from J, the junction contained 13 bases not matched to a gene. The DNA for the CDR3 is TGCAGTGCTCCTCCTCTAGCGGAGGGAGCCACAGATACGCAGTATTTT. Its protein product is CSAPPLAEGATDTQYF.

The CDR3 spells CASSRGGGETQYF. CDR3 DNA: TGTGCCAGCAGTCGGGGGGGTGGGGAGACCCAGTACTTC. The rearrangement uses TRBV9 and TRBJ2-5; 8 nucleotides line up with TRBD2. CDR1 is SGDLS and CDR2 is YYNGEE in the germline V gene. The CDR3 extends over 13 amino acids. The trim removed 5 bases at V and 5 bases at J, leaving 5 bases unmatched.

On this clonotype: This may arise from a read error, as a much more abundant clone is one base away. The chain combines TRBV7-9 with TRBJ2-1; D ambiguous. Germline-derived CDR1 and CDR2 are SEHNR and FQNEAQ (reference sequence). CDR3 length equals 13 residues. As DNA, the CDR3 is TGTGCCATCACAAAGGACCTGATCAATGAGCAGTTGTTC. This gives the protein CAITKDLINEQLF.

This clonotype has only a few counts. The chain recombines TRBV2 with TRBJ2-7; 9 nucleotides agree with TRBD1. CDR3 length equals 13 residues. CDR1 and CDR2 from the germline V gene are SNHLY and FYNNEI. Losses at the gene ends were 6 bases for V and 7 bases for J; bases not matched to a gene: 7. The DNA for the CDR3 is TGTGCCAGCAGACCGGGACAGGGTGAAGAGCAGTACTTC. Translated: CASRPGQGEEQYF.

The chain links TRBV9 to TRBJ2-2; 7 nucleotides agree with TRBD1. V lost 2 bases, J lost 0 bases, and 10 bases stayed unmatched. From germline, CDR1 is SGDLS and CDR2 YYNGEE. The CDR3 consists of 18 residues. CDR3 sequence (DNA): TGTGCCAGCAGCGTTCGACAGGGCCTCTCCACGAACACCGGGGAGCTGTTTTTT. Translating gives CASSVRQGLSTNTGELFF. The full variable domain, with the rest looked up from reference TRBV9 and TRBJ2-2, is DSGVTQTPKHLITATGQRVTLRCSPRSGDLSVYWYQQSLDQGLQFLIQYYNGEERAKGNILERFSAQQFPDLHSELNLSSLELGDSALYFCASSVRQGLSTNTGELFFGEGSRLTVL.